The 5 T cell receptor beta chains in this list originate from one sample, sequenced in a study of blood T cell repertoires in COVID-19. Clones were sequenced by immunoSEQ multiplex PCR, and TCRdb holds only the in-frame ones, with some missing. The data hold roughly 250,000 clones, with over 75% observed a single time. The sequenced sample was PBMCs or T cells enriched from blood (not recorded which). These receptors all come from a woman aged 18-29 years who had recovered from COVID-19.

The chain joins TRBV7-8 to TRBJ1-4; possibly TRBD1 for D (5 bases). V was pared by 4 bases and J by 5 bases, with 14 bases between. Germline loops: CDR1 SGHVS, CDR2 FQNEAQ. CDR3 length: 15 amino acids. The CDR3 DNA follows: TGTGCCAGCAGCTCTCAGGGAACCCGGAATGAAAAACTGTTTTTT. Translating it yields CASSSQGTRNEKLFF. The entire variable domain, with the rest obtained from reference TRBV7-8 and TRBJ1-4, is as follows: GAGVSQSPRYKVAKRGQDVALRCDPISGHVSLFWYQQALGQGPEFLTYFQNEAQLDKSGLPSDRFFAERPEGSVSTLKIQRTQQEDSAVYLCASSSQGTRNEKLFFGSGTQLSVL.

This clone showed up just once. V gene TRBV2 combines with J gene TRBJ1-1, with TRBD1 as a possible D gene (6 bases). The V end was cut by 7 bases, the J end by 4 bases, with 13 bases between. This CDR3 comprises 13 residues. Germline V gene sequence: CDR1 SNHLY, CDR2 FYNNEI. CDR3 sequence reads: CASTDRSPTEAFF. CDR3 DNA sequence: TGTGCCAGCACCGACAGGAGCCCCACTGAAGCTTTCTTT.

V and J are TRBV4-1 and TRBJ1-2; D not resolved. The CDR3 is 14 amino acids. CDR1 and CDR2 (germline): MGHRA, YSYEKL. V lost 0 bases and J lost 3, with 8 bases in between. The DNA for the CDR3 is TGCGCCAGCAGCCAAGATGAAGGAGACTATGGCTACACCTTC. Encoded protein: CASSQDEGDYGYTF.

The V and J genes are TRBV19 and TRBJ1-2; D possibly corresponds to TRBD1 (6 bases). Germline V gene sequence: CDR1 LNHDA, CDR2 SQIVND (reference sequence). The CDR3 is 13 amino acids. The V and J ends lost 9 bases and 4 bases respectively, with 15 bases between them. The DNA of the CDR3 is TGTGCCAGCCAGACAGGCCAGGCCTATGGCTACACCTTC. Encoded protein: CASQTGQAYGYTF. The whole variable domain, filled in from reference TRBV19 and TRBJ1-2, reads DGGITQSPKYLFRKEGQNVTLSCEQNLNHDAMYWYRQDPGQGLRLIYYSQIVNDFQKGDIAEGYSVSREKKESFPLTVTSAQKNPTAFYLCASQTGQAYGYTFGSGTRLTVV.

The chain has TRBV7-8 and TRBJ2-1; 8 bases line up with TRBD2. The germline V gene has CDR1 SGHVS and CDR2 FQNEAQ. The CDR3 consists of 17 residues. V lost 0 bases, J lost 5 bases, and 9 bases stayed unmatched. CDR3 DNA sequence: TGTGCCAGCAGCTTAGCGACTAGGGTAGCGGGGAACAATGAGCAGTTCTTC. Translating it yields CASSLATRVAGNNEQFF. Full variable domain (rest looked up from reference TRBV7-8 and TRBJ2-1): GAGVSQSPRYKVAKRGQDVALRCDPISGHVSLFWYQQALGQGPEFLTYFQNEAQLDKSGLPSDRFFAERPEGSVSTLKIQRTQQEDSAVYLCASSLATRVAGNNEQFFGPGTRLTVL.